This entry describes one T cell receptor beta chain. The collection from each donor was one heparinised blood draw averaging around 100 mL. The data were obtained in a study of beta chain features in type 1 diabetes. The germline CDR1 and CDR2 sequences are SNHLY and FYNNEI. V shed 5 bases, J shed 4 bases, and the junction held 6 bases outside the gene matches. This CDR3 region has 14 residues. Sequencing targeted expressed TCRB transcripts, as all isolated RNA had been reverse transcribed. Sequencing used immunoSEQ multiplex PCR; TCRdb keeps in-frame clones, though not all of them. The table has 250,000 to 300,000 clones, under 8.5% seen once; the top ten hold roughly 1%.

The sequencing sample was made of central memory CD4+ T cells from blood. V is TRBV2 and J is TRBJ2-3; TRBD1 matches at 7 bases. This TCR came from a woman aged 18-30 years in good health. For the CDR3, the DNA is TGTGCCAGCAGTTCGACAGGGTTTGCAGATACGCAGTATTTT. It encodes CASSSTGFADTQYF.